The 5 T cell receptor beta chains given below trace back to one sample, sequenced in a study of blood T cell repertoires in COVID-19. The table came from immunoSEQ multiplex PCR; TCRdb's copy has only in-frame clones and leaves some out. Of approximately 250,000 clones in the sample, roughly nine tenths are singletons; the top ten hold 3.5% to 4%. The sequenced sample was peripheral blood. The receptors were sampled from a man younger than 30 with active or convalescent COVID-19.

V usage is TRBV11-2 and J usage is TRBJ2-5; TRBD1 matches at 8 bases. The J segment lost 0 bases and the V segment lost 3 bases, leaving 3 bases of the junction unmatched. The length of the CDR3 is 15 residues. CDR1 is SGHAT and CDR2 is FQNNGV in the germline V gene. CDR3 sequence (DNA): TGTGCCAGCAGCTTCCGACAGGGGTACCAAGAGACCCAGTACTTC. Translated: CASSFRQGYQETQYF.

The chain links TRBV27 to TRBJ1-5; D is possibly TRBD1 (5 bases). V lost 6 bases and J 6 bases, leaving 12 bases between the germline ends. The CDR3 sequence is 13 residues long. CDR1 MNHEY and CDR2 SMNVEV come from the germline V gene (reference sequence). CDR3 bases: TGTGCCAGCAGCGGGGGAAGTGGTCAGCCCCAGCATTTT. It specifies CASSGGSGQPQHF.

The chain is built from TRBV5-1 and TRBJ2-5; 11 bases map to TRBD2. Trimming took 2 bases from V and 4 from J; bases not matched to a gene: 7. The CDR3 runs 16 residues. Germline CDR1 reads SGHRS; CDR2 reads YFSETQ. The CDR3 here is CASSLNVAGGGETQYF. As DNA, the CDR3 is TGCGCCAGCAGCTTAAATGTAGCGGGAGGGGGAGAGACCCAGTACTTC.

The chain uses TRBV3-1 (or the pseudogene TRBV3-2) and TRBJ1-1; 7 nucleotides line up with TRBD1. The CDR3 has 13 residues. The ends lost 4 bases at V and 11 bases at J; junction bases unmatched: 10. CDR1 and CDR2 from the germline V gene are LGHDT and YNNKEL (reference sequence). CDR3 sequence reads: CASSPNRDRAAFF. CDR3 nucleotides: TGTGCCAGCAGCCCGAATCGTGACAGGGCTGCTTTCTTT.

CDR3 in DNA: TGCGCCAGCAGCTCACCGACAGGGCACACCGGGGAGCTGTTTTTT. It yields the protein CASSSPTGHTGELFF. The chain joins TRBV5-1 to TRBJ2-2, with 7 bases lining up with TRBD1. Germline-derived CDR1 and CDR2 are SGHRS and YFSETQ. Germline trimming cut 3 bases from V and 3 bases from J; bases unmatched to any gene: 5. The CDR3 runs 15 residues. Filled out from reference TRBV5-1 and TRBJ2-2, the complete variable domain reads KAGVTQTPRYLIKTRGQQVTLSCSPISGHRSVSWYQQTPGQGLQFLFEYFSETQRNKGNFPGRFSGRQFSNSRSEMNVSTLELGDSALYLCASSSPTGHTGELFFGEGSRLTVL.